Included here is one T cell receptor beta chain sequence, with context. Per the original methods: Amplified reference gene primers provided the basis for estimating nucleated cell counts. Assay: immunoSEQ multiplex PCR; the TCRdb copy retains only in-frame clones and omits some. That table furnishes V, J and clone size, whereas the DNA furnished D and trimming. The sample has around 290,000 clones; 70% to 90% are singletons. Participants reported their clinical history, and cohort assignment relied on those reports. Donors in Cohort 3 who had recovered were those with two negative PCRs, healthcare professional clearance, or resolution of their symptoms. This sample was included in a study of blood T cell repertoires in COVID-19. Across the study: T cells, B-cell-depleted T cells, or PBMCs supplied cDNA or gDNA.

The CDR3 sequence is 20 residues long. Germline CDR1 is MDHEN and CDR2 is SYDVKM. J lost 2 bases, V lost 3 bases, and 22 bases had no gene match. The TCR was taken from a woman in her thirties who had recovered from COVID-19. Input material: PBMCs or T cells enriched from blood (not recorded which). This chain links TRBV28 with TRBJ2-7, with 7 positions matching TRBD1. Written as DNA, the CDR3 is TGTGCCAGCAGTTTCTCCAGGGACAGCGGCCTCGTTCAAAGTACCTACGAGCAGTACTTC. Translated: CASSFSRDSGLVQSTYEQYF.